The 9 T cell receptor beta chains below were found in one sample sequenced in a study of blood T cells in healthy people across ages. With a J-beta primer mix and a sample-barcoded 5' primer, a second PCR ran 7 to 11 cycles. TCRdb re-called the 5' RACE reads through MiXCR, storing one row per CDR3 protein. The data hold roughly 1.5 million distinct CDR3 sequences, with about 45% observed a single time. Sequenced material: blood. These receptors all come from a woman between 18 and 30 years old in good health.

The chain couples TRBV6-5 to TRBJ2-2; D is perhaps TRBD1 (5 bases). Germline V gene sequence: CDR1 MNHEY, CDR2 SVGAGI. This CDR3 spans 15 amino acids. Trimming removed 7 bases from V and 3 bases from J, with 15 bases in between. CDR3 sequence: CASKTTARYTGELFF. The CDR3 DNA reads TGTGCCAGCAAGACGACAGCAAGATACACCGGGGAGCTGTTTTTT.

This chain uses TRBV7-2 with TRBJ2-1; no clear D gene. The J call may be mistaken, given a closer DNA end match to TRBJ2-7. The CDR3 contains 16 residues. CDR1 and CDR2 from the germline V gene are SGHTA and FQGNSA. The CDR3 bases are TGTGCCAGCAGCTCCGAGCACTTCCGCTCCTACAATGAGCAGTACTTC. Protein product: CASSSEHFRSYNEQYF.

This chain joins TRBV29-1 and TRBJ1-4, with D possibly TRBD1 on 6 matching bases. V dropped 7 bases and J dropped 7 bases, with 16 bases sitting between them. This CDR3 is built from 13 residues. Germline V gives CDR1 SQVTM, CDR2 ANQGSEA. In DNA form, the CDR3 reads TGCAGCGCCCAGGACGGGGGCGGTGAAAAACTGTTTTTT. Translation: CSAQDGGGEKLFF. Drawing the rest from reference TRBV29-1 and TRBJ1-4, the complete variable domain is SAVISQKPSRDICQRGTSLTIQCQVDSQVTMMFWYRQQPGQSLTLIATANQGSEATYESGFVIDKFPISRPNLTFSTLTVSNMSPEDSSIYLCSAQDGGGEKLFFGSGTQLSVL.

This sequence joins TRBV10-3 and TRBJ1-1, with D possibly being TRBD1 (6 bases). V lost 0 bases and J 1 base, leaving 12 bases between the germline ends. In germline, CDR1 is ENHRY, CDR2 SYGVKD. This CDR3 is built from 16 residues. In DNA, the CDR3 is TGTGCCATCAGTGAGTCGAAGGGGGTTGCGAACACTGAAGCTTTCTTT. It yields the protein CAISESKGVANTEAFF.

In its sample, this clonotype was seen a few times. This chain uses TRBV2 with TRBJ2-1; 10 positions match TRBD2. In germline, CDR1 is SNHLY, CDR2 FYNNEI. The CDR3 is 15 amino acids. Trimming at V came to 5 bases and at J to 6 bases, leaving 7 bases not matched to a gene. The CDR3 sequence: CASSKGTSDFNEQFF. DNA of the CDR3: TGTGCCAGCAGTAAAGGGACTAGCGACTTCAATGAGCAGTTCTTC.

Note on this clonotype: The CDR3 does not end in the conserved phenylalanine or tryptophan, so this is likely a read error. The V gene is TRBV12-3 or TRBV12-4, the J gene TRBJ1-2; D gene uncertain. V gave up 3 bases and J gave up 4 bases, with 9 bases separating them. This CDR3 region has 13 residues. The CDR3 loop reads CASSLVYSYGYTI. DNA of the CDR3: TGTGCCAGCAGTTTGGTCTATAGCTATGGCTACACCATC.

This clonotype was detected a few times. Here the CDR3 reads CASSPPGANQPQHF. The DNA of the CDR3 is TGTGCCAGCAGCCCTCCGGGGGCCAATCAGCCCCAGCATTTT. The V and J genes are TRBV7-2 and TRBJ1-5; D is perhaps TRBD1 (6 bases). V gave up 5 bases and J gave up 3 bases, with 11 bases separating them. This CDR3 comprises 14 residues. CDR1 is SGHTA and CDR2 is FQGNSA in the germline V gene.

The chain employs TRBV7-9 and TRBJ2-4; 9 positions match TRBD2. The end of the DNA fits TRBJ2-7 better, so the J call may be wrong. In germline, CDR1 is SEHNR, CDR2 FQNEAQ (reference sequence). The CDR3 runs 14 residues. The chain's CDR3 is CASRFSGSSNEQYF. The CDR3 coding sequence is TGTGCCAGCAGGTTTAGCGGGAGTAGCAACGAGCAGTACTTC.

J is TRBJ2-7 and V is TRBV27, with 10 bases identical to TRBD2. V lost 4 bases and J lost 4; bases outside the gene matches: 10. This CDR3 has 16 residues. Germline lookup yields CDR1 MNHEY and CDR2 SMNVEV (reference sequence). The CDR3 loop is CASSYFSPSGGYEQYF. The CDR3 bases are TGTGCCAGCAGTTACTTCTCTCCTAGCGGGGGTTACGAGCAGTACTTC.